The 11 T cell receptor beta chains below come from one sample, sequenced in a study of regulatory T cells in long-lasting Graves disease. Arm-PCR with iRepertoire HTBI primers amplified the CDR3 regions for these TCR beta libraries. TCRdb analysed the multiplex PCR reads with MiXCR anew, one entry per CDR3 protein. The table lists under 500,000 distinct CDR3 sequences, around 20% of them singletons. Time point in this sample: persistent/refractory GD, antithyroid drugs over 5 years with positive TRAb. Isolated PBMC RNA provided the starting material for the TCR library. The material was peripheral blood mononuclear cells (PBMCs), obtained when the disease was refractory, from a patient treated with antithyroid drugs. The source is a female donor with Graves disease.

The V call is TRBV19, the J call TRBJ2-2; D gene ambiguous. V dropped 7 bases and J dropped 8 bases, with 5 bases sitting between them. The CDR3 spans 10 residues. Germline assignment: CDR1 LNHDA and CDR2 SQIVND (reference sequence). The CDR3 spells CASKGGELFF. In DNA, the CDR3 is TGTGCCAGTAAGGGAGGGGAGCTGTTTTTT.

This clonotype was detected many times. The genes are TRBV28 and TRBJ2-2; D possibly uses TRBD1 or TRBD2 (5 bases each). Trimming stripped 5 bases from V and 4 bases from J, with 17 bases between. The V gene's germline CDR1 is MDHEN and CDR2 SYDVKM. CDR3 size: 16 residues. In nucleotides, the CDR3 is TGTGCCAGCAGTGTGACCGGGACCGGCGTCACCGGGGAGCTGTTTTTT. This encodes CASSVTGTGVTGELFF.

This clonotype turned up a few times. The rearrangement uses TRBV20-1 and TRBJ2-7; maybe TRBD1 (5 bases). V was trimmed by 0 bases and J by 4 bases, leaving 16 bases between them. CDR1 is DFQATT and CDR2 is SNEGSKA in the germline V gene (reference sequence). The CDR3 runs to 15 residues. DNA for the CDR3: TGCAGTGCTAGAGAGGTGGGGCCGACCCAGTACGAGCAGTACTTC. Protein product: CSAREVGPTQYEQYF.

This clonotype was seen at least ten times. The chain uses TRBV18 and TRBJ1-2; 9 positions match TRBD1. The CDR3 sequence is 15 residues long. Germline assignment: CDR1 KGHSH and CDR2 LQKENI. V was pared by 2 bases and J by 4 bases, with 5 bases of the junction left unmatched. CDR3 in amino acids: CASSPGTGTTYGYTF. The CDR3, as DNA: TGTGCCAGCTCACCAGGGACAGGGACCACCTATGGCTACACCTTC.

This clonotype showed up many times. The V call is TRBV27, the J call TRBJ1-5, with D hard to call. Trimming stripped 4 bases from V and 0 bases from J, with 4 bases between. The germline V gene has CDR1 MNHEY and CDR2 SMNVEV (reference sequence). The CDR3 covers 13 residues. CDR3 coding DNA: TGTGCCAGCAGTTGGGATAGCAATCAGCCCCAGCATTTT. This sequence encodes CASSWDSNQPQHF.

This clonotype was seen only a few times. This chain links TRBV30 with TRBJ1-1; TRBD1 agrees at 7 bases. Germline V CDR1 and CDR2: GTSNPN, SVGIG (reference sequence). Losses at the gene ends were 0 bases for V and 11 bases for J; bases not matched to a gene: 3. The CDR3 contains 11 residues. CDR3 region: CAWSVRGGAFF. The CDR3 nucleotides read TGTGCCTGGAGTGTAAGAGGGGGCGCTTTCTTT.

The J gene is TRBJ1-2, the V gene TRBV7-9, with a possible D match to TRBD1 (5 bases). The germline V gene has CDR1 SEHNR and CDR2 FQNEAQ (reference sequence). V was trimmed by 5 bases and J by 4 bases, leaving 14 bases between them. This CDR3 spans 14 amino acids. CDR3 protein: CASSPPGRSYGYTF. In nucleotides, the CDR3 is TGTGCCAGCAGCCCCCCGGGACGAAGCTATGGCTACACCTTC.

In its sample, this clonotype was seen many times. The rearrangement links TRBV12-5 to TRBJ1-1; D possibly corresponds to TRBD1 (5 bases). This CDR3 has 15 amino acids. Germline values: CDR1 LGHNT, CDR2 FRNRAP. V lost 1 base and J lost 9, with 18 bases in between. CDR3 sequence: CASGLGPRGGAKAFF. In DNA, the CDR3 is TGTGCTAGTGGTTTGGGCCCTCGGGGGGGAGCGAAAGCTTTCTTT.

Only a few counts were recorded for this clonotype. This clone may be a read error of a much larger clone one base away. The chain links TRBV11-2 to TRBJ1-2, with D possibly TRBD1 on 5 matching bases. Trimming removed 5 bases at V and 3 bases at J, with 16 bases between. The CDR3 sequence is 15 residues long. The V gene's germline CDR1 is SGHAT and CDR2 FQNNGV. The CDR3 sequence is CASSRPGRDYYGYTF. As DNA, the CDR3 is TGTGCCAGCAGCCGACCGGGCAGGGACTACTATGGCTACACCTTC.

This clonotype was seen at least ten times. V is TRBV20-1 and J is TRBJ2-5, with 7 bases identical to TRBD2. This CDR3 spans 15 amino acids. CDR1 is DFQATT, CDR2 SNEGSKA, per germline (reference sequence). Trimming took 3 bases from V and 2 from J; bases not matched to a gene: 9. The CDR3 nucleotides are TGCAGTGCTAGTGCCGGGGGAGGGATACAAGAGACCCAGTACTTC. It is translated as CSASAGGGIQETQYF.

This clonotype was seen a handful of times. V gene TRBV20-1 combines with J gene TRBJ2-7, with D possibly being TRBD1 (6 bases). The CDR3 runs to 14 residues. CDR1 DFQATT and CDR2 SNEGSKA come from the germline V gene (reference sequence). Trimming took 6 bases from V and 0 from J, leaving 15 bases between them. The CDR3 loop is CSAQGIYGSYEQYF. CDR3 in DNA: TGCAGTGCCCAGGGGATCTATGGCTCCTACGAGCAGTACTTC.